These 30 T cell receptor beta chains share one sample of origin, sequenced in a study of early T cells in non-severe SARS-CoV-2 infection. TCRdb called the 5' RACE reads again in MiXCR, with one record for every CDR3 protein. This table has around 44,000 distinct CDR3 sequences, around 6.3% appearing once. The source was whole blood, collected at baseline. The receptor source for this set is an adult who was a healthcare worker with PCR-confirmed SARS-CoV-2 infection or an uninfected control (not recorded which).

The table lists this clonotype with many counts. The V gene is TRBV3-1, the J gene TRBJ2-3, with TRBD2 as a possible D gene (5 bases). This CDR3 is 13 amino acids long. Trimming shortened V by 2 bases and J by 3 bases, and 6 bases separated the two germline ends. Per the germline V gene, CDR1 is LGHDT and CDR2 is YNNKEL (reference sequence). CDR3 region: CASSQPGTDTQYF. The DNA of the CDR3 is TGTGCCAGCAGCCAACCGGGGACAGATACGCAGTATTTT.

A note on this clonotype: Since the CDR3 does not end with the conserved phenylalanine or tryptophan, this likely comes from a read error. The rearrangement uses TRBV7-6 and TRBJ2-2, with D perhaps given as TRBD1 or TRBD2 (5 bases each). CDR3 length: 15 residues. Germline V CDR1 and CDR2: SGHVS, FNYEAQ. Trimming removed 6 bases at V and 6 bases at J, with 17 bases between. CDR3 coding DNA: TGTGCCAGCAGTTGGACGCTGGGGGTTCCCGGGGAGCTGTTTTCT. This codes for CASSWTLGVPGELFS.

This clonotype was counted only a few times. This chain connects TRBV20-1 to TRBJ1-2; unclear D gene. Trimming pared 3 bases from V and 1 base from J, leaving 18 bases between. The V gene's germline CDR1 is DFQATT and CDR2 SNEGSKA (reference sequence). This CDR3 comprises 16 residues. For the CDR3, the DNA is TGCAGTGCTAGTGCCCCCGAGGACTTTTTTAACTATGGCTACACCTTC. Protein: CSASAPEDFFNYGYTF.

This clonotype was recorded at least ten times. This sequence joins TRBV6-2 or TRBV6-3 and TRBJ2-7; 7 nucleotides align to TRBD1. CDR3 length: 15 residues. The ends lost 7 bases at V and 3 bases at J; junction bases unmatched: 12. In germline, CDR1 is MNHEY, CDR2 SVGEGT. As DNA, the CDR3 is TGTGCCAGCACTGGACCGGGGACAGCCTTCTACGAGCAGTACTTC. Amino acids: CASTGPGTAFYEQYF.

V gene TRBV21-1 combines with J gene TRBJ2-6; TRBD1, as called in the table, went unchecked against the DNA. TRBV21-1 is a known pseudogene. This CDR3 spans 17 amino acids. CDR3 sequence (DNA): TGTGCCAGCAGCAAAGTTAGGGGGATGACTGGGGCCAACGTCCTGACTTTC. Protein: CASSKVRGMTGANVLTF.

This clonotype was seen a few times. The V call is TRBV7-3, the J call TRBJ2-1; 7 bases align to TRBD1. V lost 2 bases and J lost 15; bases outside the gene matches: 7. CDR1 is SGHTA, CDR2 FQGTGA, per germline. The CDR3 is made up of 12 amino acids. The CDR3 DNA reads as TGTGCCAGCAGCTTAGGAGACAGGGTCTTGTTCTTC. The encoded protein is CASSLGDRVLFF.

The chain employs TRBV6-6 and TRBJ2-1; TRBD2 matches 9 bases. After removal of 2 bases from V and 4 bases from J, the junction contained 18 bases not matched to a gene. Germline V gene lookup returns CDR1 MNHNY and CDR2 SVGAGI (reference sequence). The CDR3 loop spans 20 amino acids. The CDR3 spells CASSYEEWTSAFYLYNEQFF. The CDR3 nucleotides are TGTGCCAGCAGTTACGAGGAGTGGACTAGCGCTTTCTATCTTTACAATGAGCAGTTCTTC.

This clonotype was counted at least ten times. This chain uses TRBV20-1 with TRBJ2-3; no firm D call. This CDR3 comprises 14 residues. The germline V and J ends were trimmed by 1 base and 2 bases, with 10 bases remaining between them. Per germline, CDR1 DFQATT and CDR2 SNEGSKA (reference sequence). DNA of the CDR3: TGCAGTGCTAGAGTCTGGTCCTCCACAGATACGCAGTATTTT. Protein: CSARVWSSTDTQYF.

V usage is TRBV4-3 and J usage is TRBJ1-3; D unclear. Germline CDR1 is LGHNA and CDR2 is YSLEER. The CDR3 sequence is 16 residues long. Trimming pared 3 bases from V and 4 bases from J, leaving 16 bases between. The CDR3 reads CASSQSRWASGNTIYF. The CDR3 bases are TGCGCCAGCAGCCAGTCCCGGTGGGCGTCCGGAAACACCATATATTTT.

In this sample, this clonotype turned up many times. The chain joins TRBV6-5 to TRBJ2-5; D may be TRBD2 (7 bases). The V gene lost 0 bases and the J gene lost 5 bases, with 19 bases spanning the gap. Germline V gives CDR1 MNHEY, CDR2 SVGAGI. The CDR3 has 17 amino acids. The DNA for the CDR3 is TGTGCCAGCAGTTACTCGGCAAATCCGGGGGGCGGGGAGACCCAGTACTTC. Translating gives CASSYSANPGGGETQYF.

This clonotype was counted at least ten times. CDR3 nucleotide sequence: TGTGCCAGCAGTGTGGGAACAATCCTCACTGAAGCTTTCTTT. Translation gives CASSVGTILTEAFF. This sequence joins TRBV2 and TRBJ1-1; D remains ambiguous. The CDR3 runs 14 residues. CDR1 and CDR2 (germline): SNHLY, FYNNEI. V shed 4 bases and J shed 4 bases, with 13 bases lying between them.

The CDR3: CASSSIVTGANVLTF. CDR3 in DNA: TGCGCCAGCAGTTCAATAGTAACTGGGGCCAACGTCCTGACTTTC. This chain joins TRBV4-3 and TRBJ2-6; D uncertain. This CDR3 is built from 15 residues. Germline loops: CDR1 LGHNA, CDR2 YSLEER. V lost 6 bases, J lost 2 bases, and 11 bases lay in between.

The chain joins TRBV7-8 to TRBJ2-1; D is unclear. The CDR3 is made up of 15 amino acids. The germline V gene has CDR1 SGHVS and CDR2 FQNEAQ. V lost 1 base and J 5 bases, leaving 12 bases between the germline ends. CDR3 nucleotides: TGTGCCAGCAGCTTAGGGTCTTGGTTGGACAATGAGCAGTTCTTC. Translating it yields CASSLGSWLDNEQFF. Full variable domain (missing parts from reference TRBV7-8 and TRBJ2-1): GAGVSQSPRYKVAKRGQDVALRCDPISGHVSLFWYQQALGQGPEFLTYFQNEAQLDKSGLPSDRFFAERPEGSVSTLKIQRTQQEDSAVYLCASSLGSWLDNEQFFGPGTRLTVL.

This clonotype occurred many times. The chain combines TRBV12-3 or TRBV12-4 with TRBJ2-7; TRBD1 aligns across 9 bases. V was clipped by 8 bases and J by 2 bases; unmatched bases: 13. This CDR3 region has 16 residues. Written as DNA, the CDR3 is TGTGCCAGCTCCATGGGGACAGGGCCTTTCACCTACGAGCAGTACTTC. Its protein product is CASSMGTGPFTYEQYF.

The chain links TRBV3-2 to TRBJ1-1; TRBD1 reflects the table's D call only, with no check against the DNA. TRBV3-2 is annotated as a pseudogene. CDR3 length equals 15 residues. The CDR3 spells CASSQASGVNTEAFF. CDR3 nucleotide sequence: TGTGCCAGCAGCCAAGCATCGGGCGTGAACACTGAAGCTTTCTTT.

This clonotype came up many times. This chain uses TRBV5-4 with TRBJ2-2; D perhaps matches TRBD2 (5 bases). V lost 4 bases and J 7 bases, leaving 17 bases between the germline ends. The CDR3 is made up of 15 amino acids. Germline-derived CDR1 and CDR2 are SGHNT and YYREEE (reference sequence). CDR3 nucleotides: TGTGCCAGCAGCCGGGGATTGGGCGAAGACGGGGAGCTGTTTTTT. It is translated as CASSRGLGEDGELFF.

The CDR3 sequence: CASSLEAGGTDTQYF. CDR3 nucleotides: TGTGCCAGCAGCTTAGAGGCAGGGGGCACAGATACGCAGTATTTT. The J gene is TRBJ2-3, the V gene TRBV7-6; the D gene is possibly TRBD1 (6 bases). Trimming removed 1 base from V and 1 base from J, with 9 bases in between. Germline CDR1 is SGHVS and CDR2 is FNYEAQ. This CDR3 spans 15 amino acids.

This rearrangement joins TRBV30 to TRBJ2-1; tentatively, D is TRBD2 (6 bases). The germline CDR1 and CDR2 sequences are GTSNPN and SVGIG (reference sequence). The CDR3 length is 14 residues. V lost 3 bases to trimming and J lost 6 bases, with 15 bases between them. The CDR3 region is CAWSALISGNEQFF. The CDR3 DNA reads TGTGCCTGGAGCGCGCTTATTAGCGGCAATGAGCAGTTCTTC.

The chain uses TRBV18 and TRBJ2-7, with TRBD1 as a possible D gene (6 bases). Germline CDR1 KGHSH, CDR2 LQKENI. CDR3 length: 14 residues. The V end lost 7 bases, the J end lost 0 bases, and 13 bases lay between the germline ends. The CDR3 reads CASLPDSRSYEQYF. Here the CDR3 DNA reads TGTGCCAGCTTGCCGGACAGCCGCTCCTACGAGCAGTACTTC.

This clonotype was observed a handful of times. Its ends do not fully match the called genes, so a read error is possible. The CDR3 nucleotides are TGTGCTAGCAGCTTAGGGACGCGGGCAGATACGCGGTATTTT. This sequence encodes CASSLGTRADTRYF. This chain connects TRBV7-7 to TRBJ2-3, with D possibly being TRBD1 or TRBD2 (5 bases each). Germline CDR1 is SSHAT and CDR2 is FNYEAQ (reference sequence). This CDR3 comprises 14 residues. Full variable domain (remainder filled in from reference TRBV7-7 and TRBJ2-3): GAGVSQSPRYKVTKRGQDVTLRCDPISSHATLYWYQQALGQGPEFLTYFNYEAQPDKSGLPSDRFSAERPEGSISTLTIQRTEQRDSAMYRCASSLGTRADTRYFGPGTRLTVL.

There are many counts of this clonotype. The genes are TRBV2 and TRBJ2-2; weak D call: TRBD1 (6 bases). Trimming left V 4 bases short and J 7 bases short, with 10 bases between. The CDR3 length is 13 residues. Germline CDR1 is SNHLY and CDR2 is FYNNEI. The CDR3 bases are TGTGCCAGCAGTGCCCCAGGGGTCGGGGAGCTGTTTTTT. It is translated as CASSAPGVGELFF.

This clonotype was counted at least ten times. The rearrangement links TRBV27 to TRBJ2-5; 11 bases map to TRBD2. Per germline, CDR1 MNHEY and CDR2 SMNVEV (reference sequence). V dropped 2 bases and J dropped 2; count of bases not matched to a gene: 1. This CDR3 has 15 amino acids. Written as DNA, the CDR3 is TGTGCCAGCAGTTTAACTAGCGGGGGACAAGAGACCCAGTACTTC. Its translation is CASSLTSGGQETQYF.

This clonotype came up many times. V is TRBV18 and J is TRBJ1-3; 8 bases are shared with TRBD1. CDR3 size: 16 residues. Germline CDR1 is KGHSH and CDR2 is LQKENI. Unmatched junction bases numbered 6, after V lost 5 bases and J lost 0 bases. CDR3 protein: CASSRGTGFSGNTIYF. The CDR3 region has the DNA TGTGCCAGCTCAAGGGGGACAGGTTTCTCTGGAAACACCATATATTTT. The entire variable domain, with the rest obtained from reference TRBV18 and TRBJ1-3, is as follows: NAGVMQNPRHLVRRRGQEARLRCSPMKGHSHVYWYRQLPEEGLKFMVYLQKENIIDESGMPKERFSAEFPKEGPSILRIQQVVRGDSAAYFCASSRGTGFSGNTIYFGEGSWLTVV.

Turning to this clonotype: The CDR3 does not end in the conserved phenylalanine or tryptophan, so this is likely a read error. It is unclear where the CDR3 begins or ends on the DNA, so no DNA is shown, and the CDR3 is as TCRdb lists it. This rearrangement joins TRBV2 to TRBJ2-5; the table's D call TRBD1 went unverified against the DNA. Both ends counted, the CDR3 spans 13 residues. Germline lookup yields CDR1 SNHLY and CDR2 FYNNEI. CDR3 region: CASTNDQKTVLVI.

In its sample, this clonotype was seen a few times. The chain combines TRBV9 with TRBJ2-2, with a tentative D call TRBD2 (6 bases). Deletions cut 1 base from V and 4 bases from J, with 11 bases between. This CDR3 has 15 residues. Germline values: CDR1 SGDLS, CDR2 YYNGEE. The CDR3 loop is CASSVRDSSTGELFF. CDR3 DNA: TGTGCCAGCAGCGTACGGGACTCTTCCACCGGGGAGCTGTTTTTT.

The rearrangement uses TRBV6-4 and TRBJ2-1, with 9 bases identical to TRBD2. This CDR3 contains 16 residues. V lost 6 bases to trimming and J lost 7 bases; unmatched junction nucleotides: 13. Germline V gene sequence: CDR1 MRHNA, CDR2 SNTAGT. The CDR3: CASSPPGSGRPNEQFF. CDR3 sequence (DNA): TGTGCCAGCAGCCCCCCGGGAAGCGGGAGGCCAAATGAGCAGTTCTTC.

The rearrangement uses TRBV7-2 and TRBJ2-6; 10 positions agree with TRBD1. The germline V gene encodes CDR1 SGHTA and CDR2 FQGNSA. After removal of 5 bases from V and 2 bases from J, the junction contained 3 bases not matched to a gene. The CDR3 is made up of 16 amino acids. The CDR3 loop reads CASSRGTGAGANVLTF. CDR3 DNA sequence: TGTGCCAGCAGCAGAGGGACAGGGGCTGGGGCCAACGTCCTGACTTTC. The complete variable domain, with remaining parts taken from reference TRBV7-2 and TRBJ2-6, reads GAGVSQSPSNKVTEKGKDVELRCDPISGHTALYWYRQSLGQGLEFLIYFQGNSAPDKSGLPSDRFSAERTGGSVSTLTIQRTQQEDSAVYLCASSRGTGAGANVLTFGAGSRLTVL.

The sample holds a few counts of this clonotype. The chain joins TRBV5-6 to TRBJ2-3; 11 positions agree with TRBD2. J gave up 6 bases and V 2 bases, and 11 bases lay outside the gene matches. CDR1 is SGHDT, CDR2 YYEEEE, per germline. This CDR3 region has 17 residues. The CDR3 protein is CASSFGGSGRARDTQYF. In DNA, the CDR3 is TGTGCCAGCAGCTTCGGAGGTAGCGGGAGGGCCAGGGATACGCAGTATTTT.

V and J are TRBV30 and TRBJ1-5, with D hard to call. V was cut by 5 bases and J by 5 bases, with 13 bases left in between. There are 13 residues in the CDR3. Germline assignment: CDR1 GTSNPN and CDR2 SVGIG (reference sequence). This chain's CDR3 is CAWGGRADQPQHF. The DNA of the CDR3 is TGTGCCTGGGGAGGTAGGGCCGATCAGCCCCAGCATTTT.

This clonotype came up many times. V and J are TRBV20-1 and TRBJ2-7; D possibly corresponds to TRBD1 (8 bases). The germline V gene encodes CDR1 DFQATT and CDR2 SNEGSKA (reference sequence). This CDR3 has 19 residues. Trimming stripped 1 base from V and 4 bases from J, with 29 bases between. The CDR3 is CSARATGAVSSGVSYEQYF. The CDR3, as DNA: TGCAGTGCTAGAGCGACAGGGGCAGTTTCCAGCGGGGTATCGTACGAGCAGTACTTC.